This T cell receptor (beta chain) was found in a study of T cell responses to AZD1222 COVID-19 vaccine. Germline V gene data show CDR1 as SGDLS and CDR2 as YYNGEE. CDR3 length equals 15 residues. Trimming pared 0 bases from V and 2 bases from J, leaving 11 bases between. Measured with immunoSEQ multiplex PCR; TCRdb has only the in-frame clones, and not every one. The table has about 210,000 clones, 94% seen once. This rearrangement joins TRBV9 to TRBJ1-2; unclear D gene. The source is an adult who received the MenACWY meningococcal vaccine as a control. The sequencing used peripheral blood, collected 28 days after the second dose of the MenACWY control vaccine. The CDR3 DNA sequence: TGTGCCAGCAGCGTAGGTGGAGGGTCGAACTATGGCTACACCTTC. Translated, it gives CASSVGGGSNYGYTF.